The sequence of this T cell receptor beta chain was determined in a study of T cell changes during pregnancy in multiple sclerosis (dated by TCRdb to between 2018 and 2021). Regarding the complete study: The study looked at changes in the T cell repertoire across pregnancy in women with multiple sclerosis.

The CDR3 holds 16 amino acids from the cysteine to the phenylalanine. Of all the DNA, just the CDR3 is kept, 48 bases in frame from base 1. V lost 1 base and J lost 8 bases, and the count of bases not matched to a germline gene is 9. Based on the germline V gene (reference sequence), the CDR1 and CDR2 sequences are LNHDA and SQIVND. Receptor amplification or capture employed the immunoSEQ multiplex PCR assay. This is the immuneACCESS table as TCRdb keeps it, with only in-frame sequences that have V and J called. A part of the clones is gone; compared with another copy, unresolved V genes explain less than half, and the rest is unexplained. The sample contains tens of thousands of clones, roughly 90% of them found a single time. The top ten clones comprise around 9.5% of the sample. Of note for this clone: Its antigen target is currently unknown. Base-call qualities are not available, and no considerably larger clone is one nucleotide away.

Recombination linked TRBV19 to TRBJ2-1; 9 bases in the junction line up with TRBD1. The receptor's source is a female donor in good health, enrolled as a control in a pregnancy study. The material was peripheral blood, obtained after pregnancy. CDR3 reads: CASSIADRGSLDEQFF. Read as DNA, the sequence is TGTGCCAGTAGTATAGCTGACAGGGGGTCCCTCGATGAGCAGTTCTTC.